These 32 T cell receptor beta chains originate from one sample sequenced in a study of blood T cells in healthy people across ages. Next came a second PCR, run for roughly 6 to 11 cycles, which used a sample-barcoded 5' primer along with a J-beta primer mix. TCRdb redid the calling of the 5' RACE reads with MiXCR, one entry per CDR3 protein. The sample lists around 1,500,000 distinct CDR3 sequences, roughly 45% seen once, with roughly 8.2% in the top ten. The specimen sequenced was blood. The receptors come from a young woman in good health.

This clonotype has just a few counts. This CDR3 is CSARDAGGTVTDTQYF. The CDR3 nucleotides read TGCAGTGCTAGAGACGCCGGAGGGACTGTCACAGATACGCAGTATTTT. The rearrangement uses TRBV20-1 and TRBJ2-3, with D possibly matching TRBD2 (6 bases). The CDR3 has 16 amino acids. Trimming shortened V by 0 bases and J by 2 bases, and 15 bases separated the two germline ends. The germline V gene encodes CDR1 DFQATT and CDR2 SNEGSKA (reference sequence).

As concerns this clonotype: Its ends do not fully match the called genes, so a read error is possible. CDR3 in DNA: TGTGCTAGCAGTTGGACTAGCGGGGATGGTACGCAGTATTTT. The encoded protein is CASSWTSGDGTQYF. V is TRBV7-7 and J is TRBJ2-3; 12 bases are shared with TRBD2. The CDR3 has 14 amino acids. Looked up from germline, CDR1 is SSHAT and CDR2 is FNYEAQ (reference sequence).

A word on this clonotype: One junction end disagrees with the germline gene, perhaps due to a read error. This chain uses TRBV27 with TRBJ1-2; 11 bases match TRBD1. This CDR3 spans 16 amino acids. CDR1 is MNHEY and CDR2 is SMNVEV in the germline V gene (reference sequence). CDR3 nucleotides: TGTGCCAGCAGCTTATCGGGACAGGGGGGGCTGTATGGCTACACCTTC. The encoded protein is CASSLSGQGGLYGYTF.

The rearrangement links TRBV5-1 to TRBJ2-5; D perhaps matches TRBD1 (5 bases). This CDR3 has 15 residues. Germline loops: CDR1 SGHRS, CDR2 YFSETQ. The V end was cut by 0 bases, the J end by 5 bases, with 14 bases between. CDR3 residues: CASSLVPRVGETQYF. DNA of the CDR3: TGCGCCAGCAGCTTGGTCCCCAGGGTAGGCGAGACCCAGTACTTC.

This clonotype was recorded only once. The rearrangement uses TRBV7-9 and TRBJ2-2; TRBD1 matches 8 bases. Germline V gene lookup returns CDR1 SEHNR and CDR2 FQNEAQ (reference sequence). This CDR3 has 17 residues. Trimming at V came to 8 bases and at J to 6 bases, leaving 17 bases not matched to a gene. As DNA, the CDR3 is TGTGCCAGCGGAAGAGGTGCTTCAGGGGGCTTCGCCGGGGAGCTGTTTTTT. Protein: CASGRGASGGFAGELFF.

The chain couples TRBV5-6 to TRBJ1-6; D is unresolved. The germline V gene has CDR1 SGHDT and CDR2 YYEEEE. This CDR3 is built from 17 residues. Trimming took 0 bases from V and 4 from J, leaving 14 bases between them. The DNA for the CDR3 is TGTGCCAGCAGCTTGGGGACTAGCACAAAATATAATTCACCCCTCCACTTT. This encodes CASSLGTSTKYNSPLHF. Filled out from reference TRBV5-6 and TRBJ1-6, the complete variable domain reads DAGVTQSPTHLIKTRGQQVTLRCSPKSGHDTVSWYQQALGQGPQFIFQYYEEEERQRGNFPDRFSGHQFPNYSSELNVNALLLGDSALYLCASSLGTSTKYNSPLHFGNGTRLTVT.

The chain has TRBV6-1 and TRBJ2-3; 7 bases are a match to TRBD2. CDR3 size: 16 residues. Germline assignment: CDR1 MNHNS and CDR2 SASEGT. Trimming removed 2 bases from V and 0 bases from J; junction bases left unmatched: 5. The CDR3 spells CASSEWAGESTDTQYF. CDR3 nucleotide sequence: TGTGCCAGCAGTGAATGGGCGGGAGAAAGCACAGATACGCAGTATTTT.

This clonotype has more than one count but fewer than ten. This chain links TRBV10-3 with TRBJ1-1, with TRBD1 identical over 8 bases. The CDR3 is made up of 13 amino acids. Germline CDR1 is ENHRY and CDR2 is SYGVKD. V gave up 5 bases and J gave up 3 bases; unmatched junction bases: 2. In DNA, the CDR3 is TGTGCCATCAGTCAGACAGGGGACACTGAAGCTTTCTTT. Translation gives CAISQTGDTEAFF.

The chain has TRBV7-9 and TRBJ2-7, with D uncertain. The V end was cut by 3 bases, the J end by 4 bases, with 10 bases between. There are 13 residues in the CDR3. The germline CDR1 and CDR2 sequences are SEHNR and FQNEAQ (reference sequence). The CDR3 region is CASSFEQSYEQYF. The CDR3 DNA follows: TGTGCCAGCAGCTTTGAGCAGTCTTACGAGCAGTACTTC.

The rearrangement uses TRBV6-2 or TRBV6-3 and TRBJ2-5, with 12 bases fitting TRBD2. The better agreement between TRBJ2-7 and the DNA end casts doubt on the J call. The CDR3 totals 18 residues. Germline V gene data show CDR1 as MNHEY and CDR2 as SVGEGT. CDR3 DNA: TGTGCCAGCAGTTCCGCAGGTGTGCGACTAGCGGGGGTGGGCGAGCAGTACTTC. Protein product: CASSSAGVRLAGVGEQYF.

The chain links TRBV3-1 to TRBJ1-6; TRBD1 is a possible D gene (6 bases). This CDR3 has 14 amino acids. CDR1 and CDR2 from the germline V gene are LGHDT and YNNKEL (reference sequence). The V end lost 3 bases, the J end lost 8 bases, and 11 bases lay between the germline ends. In DNA form, the CDR3 reads TGTGCCAGCAGCCAGGGGGCGCAGGATTCACCCCTCCACTTT. Its translation: CASSQGAQDSPLHF.

This clonotype was picked up a small number of times. The CDR3 sequence is CASSDHSGPLAKNIQYF. The CDR3 DNA sequence: TGTGCCAGCAGTGACCATAGCGGGCCCCTAGCCAAAAACATTCAGTACTTC. V gene TRBV6-4 combines with J gene TRBJ2-4; 7 nucleotides align to TRBD2. Germline CDR1 and CDR2: MRHNA and SNTAGT. This CDR3 is 17 amino acids long. Trimming cost V 2 bases and J 0 bases; bases outside gene matches: 7.

The rearrangement links TRBV29-1 to TRBJ2-7; either TRBD1 or TRBD2 may fit D (5 bases each). The CDR3 totals 14 residues. Germline lookup yields CDR1 SQVTM and CDR2 ANQGSEA. The ends were cut back, 7 bases at V and 7 bases at J, with 23 bases in the middle. CDR3 loop: CSAVWGGGTNEQYF. The CDR3 bases are TGCAGCGCCGTTTGGGGTGGGGGTACCAATGAGCAGTACTTC.

The chain couples TRBV5-4 to TRBJ2-3, with TRBD1 as a possible D gene (7 bases). The V end lost 3 bases, the J end lost 5 bases, and 10 bases lay between the germline ends. The CDR3 has 13 residues. Germline assignment: CDR1 SGHNT and CDR2 YYREEE (reference sequence). The CDR3: CASSYQGGDTQYF. Written as DNA, the CDR3 is TGTGCCAGCAGCTACCAGGGGGGAGATACGCAGTATTTT.

This clonotype was found a few times. The rearrangement links TRBV7-9 to TRBJ2-3; tentatively, D is TRBD1 (5 bases). Germline loops: CDR1 SEHNR, CDR2 FQNEAQ (reference sequence). V dropped 4 bases and J dropped 6 bases, with 17 bases sitting between them. The CDR3 covers 15 residues. CDR3 protein: CASSWRQTGGDTQYF. The CDR3 nucleotides are TGTGCCAGCAGCTGGAGACAGACTGGTGGGGATACGCAGTATTTT.

The chain has TRBV20-1 and TRBJ1-5, with D possibly TRBD1 on 5 matching bases. Trimming removed 4 bases at V and 7 bases at J, with 14 bases between. CDR1 is DFQATT, CDR2 SNEGSKA, per germline (reference sequence). The CDR3 runs 13 residues. Here the CDR3 reads CSATTGTGQPQHF. In DNA form, the CDR3 reads TGCAGTGCTACAACCGGGACGGGACAGCCCCAGCATTTT.

V usage is TRBV10-1 and J usage is TRBJ2-1, with a possible D match to TRBD1 (5 bases). The germline CDR1 and CDR2 sequences are WNHNN and SYGVQD (reference sequence). The CDR3 is made up of 12 amino acids. V lost 7 bases and J 7 bases, leaving 11 bases between the germline ends. The CDR3 coding sequence is TGCGCCAGCATACAGGATCTAAATGAGCAGTTCTTC. It encodes CASIQDLNEQFF.

This chain joins TRBV7-3 and TRBJ2-3, with D perhaps TRBD2 (6 bases). V was cut by 6 bases and J by 2 bases, with 21 bases left in between. Germline V CDR1 and CDR2: SGHTA, FQGTGA. This CDR3 has 17 residues. DNA for the CDR3: TGTGCCAGCAGTCTAACCGGGACTCTACCCTCCACAGATACGCAGTATTTT. Amino acid sequence: CASSLTGTLPSTDTQYF.

The gene calls are TRBV3-1 and TRBJ2-4; TRBD2 matches 8 bases. V was clipped by 3 bases and J by 2 bases; unmatched bases: 6. Germline V CDR1 and CDR2: LGHDT, YNNKEL (reference sequence). CDR3 length: 16 amino acids. CDR3 sequence reads: CASSHGGAQTKNIQYF. In DNA form, the CDR3 reads TGTGCCAGCAGCCACGGGGGGGCCCAAACCAAAAACATTCAGTACTTC.

This clonotype was found a few times. The chain uses TRBV6-1 and TRBJ2-7; D not resolved. Germline CDR1 reads MNHNS; CDR2 reads SASEGT. There are 13 residues in the CDR3. V lost 5 bases, J lost 0 bases, and 8 bases lay in between. The CDR3 DNA sequence: TGTGCCAGCAGTACCGGGTTCTCCTACGAGCAGTACTTC. Its translation: CASSTGFSYEQYF.

The chain employs TRBV2 and TRBJ2-5; 9 bases line up with TRBD2. The CDR3 is 15 amino acids. Trimming removed 4 bases from V and 11 bases from J; junction bases left unmatched: 14. Germline loops: CDR1 SNHLY, CDR2 FYNNEI. The CDR3 bases are TGTGCCAGCAGTGGGGAACTAGCGGGTTTACATGAGCAGTACTTC. It yields the protein CASSGELAGLHEQYF.

This clonotype was counted only a few times. The CDR3, as DNA: TGTGCCAGCAGCTTAGCGGCCCTAGCAGCCAAAAACATTCAGTACTTC. It encodes CASSLAALAAKNIQYF. The chain carries TRBV7-8 and TRBJ2-4; D is perhaps TRBD2 (5 bases). The V and J ends lost 0 bases and 0 bases respectively, with 9 bases between them. There are 16 residues in the CDR3. The germline V gene has CDR1 SGHVS and CDR2 FQNEAQ.

This clonotype has a handful of counts. The chain joins TRBV4-1 to TRBJ2-7, with D possibly called TRBD1 or TRBD2 (5 bases each). The germline V gene has CDR1 MGHRA and CDR2 YSYEKL. Trimming took 0 bases from V and 2 from J, leaving 11 bases between them. CDR3 length equals 15 residues. This CDR3 is CASSQEGEGAYEQYF. DNA for the CDR3: TGCGCCAGCAGCCAAGAGGGGGAAGGCGCCTACGAGCAGTACTTC.

This clonotype has only a few counts. A much larger clone differs from this one at a single base, so this may be a read error. The V gene is TRBV28, the J gene TRBJ2-7; TRBD2 matches at 12 bases. The germline CDR1 and CDR2 sequences are MDHEN and SYDVKM. CDR3 length equals 14 residues. The trim removed 5 bases at V and 3 bases at J, leaving 2 bases unmatched. The CDR3 nucleotides are TGTGCCAGCAGTGGGACTAGCGGGTACTACGAGCAGTACTTC. Its protein is CASSGTSGYYEQYF.

This clonotype was counted a few times. The chain uses TRBV20-1 and TRBJ2-7, with TRBD2 identical over 7 bases. The V and J ends lost 6 bases and 6 bases, in that order; junction bases with no gene match: 14. The CDR3 extends over 14 amino acids. The germline V gene encodes CDR1 DFQATT and CDR2 SNEGSKA (reference sequence). This CDR3 reads CSADRDYQTGEQYF. CDR3 nucleotide sequence: TGCAGTGCGGACCGGGACTATCAAACTGGCGAGCAGTACTTC.

The chain joins TRBV20-1 to TRBJ2-7, with D possibly being TRBD2 (6 bases). Germline CDR1 DFQATT, CDR2 SNEGSKA (reference sequence). The CDR3 covers 17 residues. V lost 0 bases and J lost 6, with 24 bases in between. The chain's CDR3 is CSARDSLAGRWVGEQYF. The CDR3 coding sequence is TGCAGTGCTAGAGATAGTCTGGCGGGGCGTTGGGTCGGCGAGCAGTACTTC.

The V gene is TRBV20-1, the J gene TRBJ1-4, with 9 bases aligning to TRBD1. Losses at the gene ends were 3 bases for V and 6 bases for J; bases not matched to a gene: 8. The germline gives CDR1 DFQATT, CDR2 SNEGSKA (reference sequence). The CDR3 contains 15 residues. The DNA for the CDR3 is TGCAGTGCTAGCGCGAGGACAGGGGTTTATGAAAAACTGTTTTTT. It is translated as CSASARTGVYEKLFF.

This clonotype was detected only a few times. The rearrangement uses TRBV5-1 and TRBJ2-1, with TRBD2 identical over 9 bases. CDR1 is SGHRS and CDR2 is YFSETQ in the germline V gene. There are 16 residues in the CDR3. Unmatched junction bases numbered 12, after V lost 3 bases and J lost 8 bases. The CDR3 DNA is TGCGCCAGCAGCTGGGACCTAGCGGGAAGTGGTGATGAGCAGTTCTTC. Its protein is CASSWDLAGSGDEQFF.

This clonotype has a handful of counts. The rearrangement links TRBV6-5 to TRBJ2-1; 11 bases are a match to TRBD1. This CDR3 is 16 amino acids long. The junction had 2 bases not matched to a gene; V was cut back by 2 bases and J by 2 bases. CDR1 MNHEY and CDR2 SVGAGI come from the germline V gene. CDR3 sequence (DNA): TGTGCCAGCAGTTACCCGGGACAGGGGGCCTACAATGAGCAGTTCTTC. Translated, it gives CASSYPGQGAYNEQFF.

V and J are TRBV28 and TRBJ1-6; 10 bases are shared with TRBD1. This CDR3 region has 18 residues. V gave up 5 bases and J gave up 0 bases; unmatched junction bases: 7. Germline V CDR1 and CDR2: MDHEN, SYDVKM. Here the CDR3 reads CASSPGQGKGSYNSPLHF. CDR3 nucleotide sequence: TGTGCCAGCAGTCCGGGACAGGGGAAAGGCTCCTATAATTCACCCCTCCACTTT.

There are a few counts of this clonotype. V gene TRBV12-3 or TRBV12-4 combines with J gene TRBJ2-7; a weak D match, TRBD1 (6 bases). Trimming took off 5 bases at V and 3 bases at J, with 11 bases between the two ends. This CDR3 has 13 residues. CDR3 in DNA: TGTGCCAGCAGTACCCCAGGGGTCTACGAGCAGTACTTC. Translated: CASSTPGVYEQYF.

The DNA of the CDR3 is TGTGCCAGCTGCATAGCGGGGAGATCCTACAATGAGCAGTTCTTC. Its protein is CASCIAGRSYNEQFF. The J gene is TRBJ2-1, the V gene TRBV2; 8 bases are a match to TRBD2. With 8 bases clipped from V and 1 base from J, the junction kept 7 bases outside the gene matches. Looked up from germline, CDR1 is SNHLY and CDR2 is FYNNEI. The CDR3 covers 15 residues.